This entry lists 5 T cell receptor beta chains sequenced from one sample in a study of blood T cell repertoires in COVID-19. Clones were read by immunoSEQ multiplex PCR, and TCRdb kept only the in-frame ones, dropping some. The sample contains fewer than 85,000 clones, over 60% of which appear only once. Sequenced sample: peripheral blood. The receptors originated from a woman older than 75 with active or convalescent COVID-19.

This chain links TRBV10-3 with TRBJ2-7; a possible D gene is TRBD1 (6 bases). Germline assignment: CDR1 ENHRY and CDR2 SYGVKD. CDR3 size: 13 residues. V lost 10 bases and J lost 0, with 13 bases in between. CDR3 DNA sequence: TGTGCCACCGGACAGTCCAGCTCCTACGAGCAGTACTTC. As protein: CATGQSSSYEQYF.

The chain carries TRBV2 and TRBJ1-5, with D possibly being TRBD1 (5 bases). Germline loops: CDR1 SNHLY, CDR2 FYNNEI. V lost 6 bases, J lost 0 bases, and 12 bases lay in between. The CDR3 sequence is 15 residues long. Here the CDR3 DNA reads TGTGCCAGCAGGGGGCAGGCTTATAGCAATCAGCCCCAGCATTTT. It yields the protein CASRGQAYSNQPQHF.

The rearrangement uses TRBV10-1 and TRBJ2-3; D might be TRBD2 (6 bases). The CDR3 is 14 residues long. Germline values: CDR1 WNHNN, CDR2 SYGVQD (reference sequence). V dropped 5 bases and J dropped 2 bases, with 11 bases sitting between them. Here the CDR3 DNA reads TGCGCCAGCAGTCCTACGGGGGACACAGATACGCAGTATTTT. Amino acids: CASSPTGDTDTQYF.

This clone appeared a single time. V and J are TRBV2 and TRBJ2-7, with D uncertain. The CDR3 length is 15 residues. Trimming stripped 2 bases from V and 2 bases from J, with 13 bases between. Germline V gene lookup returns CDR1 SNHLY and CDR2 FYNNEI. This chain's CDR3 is CASSEIGGGPYEQYF. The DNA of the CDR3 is TGTGCCAGCAGTGAAATTGGCGGTGGCCCCTACGAGCAGTACTTC.

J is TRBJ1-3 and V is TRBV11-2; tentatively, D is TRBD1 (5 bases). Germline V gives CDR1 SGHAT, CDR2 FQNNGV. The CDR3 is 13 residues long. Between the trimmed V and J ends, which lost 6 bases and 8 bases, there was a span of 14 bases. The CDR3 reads CASSTGLRDTIYF. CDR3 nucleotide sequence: TGTGCCAGCAGTACTGGCCTCAGGGACACCATATATTTT.